Following are 9 T cell receptor beta chains from one sample sequenced in a study of T cells after posttransplantation cyclophosphamide. Here immunoSEQ multiplex PCR was the method, and the copy in TCRdb shows in-frame clones only, minus some. This table has about 28,000 clones, about nine tenths appearing once. Material for sequencing was PBMCs. Receptors were obtained from a man aged 50-59 years.

This chain connects TRBV7-9 to TRBJ1-3; D is perhaps TRBD1 (5 bases). The V end lost 5 bases, the J end lost 0 bases, and 14 bases lay between the germline ends. The germline gives CDR1 SEHNR, CDR2 FQNEAQ (reference sequence). This CDR3 region has 16 residues. The CDR3 here is CASSQGGVSSGNTIYF. CDR3 sequence (DNA): TGTGCCAGCAGCCAGGGTGGGGTAAGCTCTGGAAACACCATATATTTT.

The gene calls are TRBV7-2 and TRBJ1-5; D perhaps matches TRBD1 (6 bases). Per the germline V gene, CDR1 is SGHTA and CDR2 is FQGNSA. This CDR3 contains 16 residues. Trimming took 5 bases from V and 3 from J, leaving 17 bases between them. CDR3 nucleotide sequence: TGTGCCAGCAGCCCCACCGGGACAACCTTCAATCAGCCCCAGCATTTT. Its protein product is CASSPTGTTFNQPQHF.

This clone was picked up a small number of times. The chain uses TRBV6-5 and TRBJ1-2, with D hard to call. This CDR3 spans 13 amino acids. CDR1 and CDR2 from the germline V gene are MNHEY and SVGAGI. V gave up 5 bases and J gave up 5 bases, with 12 bases separating them. CDR3 amino acids: CASSRDTLYGYTF. The DNA of the CDR3 is TGTGCCAGCAGTCGAGACACCCTTTATGGCTACACCTTC.

This chain joins TRBV30 and TRBJ1-4; 7 nucleotides match TRBD1. Germline lookup yields CDR1 GTSNPN and CDR2 SVGIG (reference sequence). The junction had 7 bases not matched to a gene; V was cut back by 3 bases and J by 6 bases. The length of the CDR3 is 14 residues. In nucleotides, the CDR3 is TGTGCCTGGAGCCCGGGACAGTCTTATGAAAAACTGTTTTTT. This gives the protein CAWSPGQSYEKLFF.

This clone was seen a few times. This chain connects TRBV6-1 to TRBJ1-5, with D tentatively TRBD1 (5 bases). This CDR3 has 13 amino acids. Looked up from germline, CDR1 is MNHNS and CDR2 is SASEGT. Trimming shortened V by 3 bases and J by 9 bases, and 12 bases separated the two germline ends. CDR3 sequence: CASSDAGRLPQHF. The CDR3 DNA reads as TGTGCCAGCAGTGACGCAGGGCGGCTGCCCCAGCATTTT.

The chain employs TRBV7-8 and TRBJ2-2; 7 bases fit TRBD2. The CDR3 has 17 residues. CDR1 is SGHVS, CDR2 FQNEAQ, per germline. V dropped 1 base and J dropped 3; count of bases not matched to a gene: 8. In DNA form, the CDR3 reads TGTGCCAGCAGCTTAGAGGGGAGCGGGGCTTACACCGGGGAGCTGTTTTTT. Translated: CASSLEGSGAYTGELFF.

J is TRBJ1-5 and V is TRBV5-6; TRBD1 might be the D (6 bases). V was pared by 4 bases and J by 5 bases, with 16 bases between. CDR1 is SGHDT and CDR2 is YYEEEE in the germline V gene. This CDR3 has 15 amino acids. The CDR3 sequence is CASSRSGVDYQPQHF. The CDR3 region has the DNA TGTGCCAGCAGCCGGTCAGGGGTGGATTATCAGCCCCAGCATTTT.

The rearrangement links TRBV6-5 to TRBJ2-7, with D perhaps TRBD1 (5 bases). V was cut by 7 bases and J by 4 bases, with 8 bases left in between. The germline V gene encodes CDR1 MNHEY and CDR2 SVGAGI. This CDR3 is 11 amino acids long. The DNA of the CDR3 is TGTGCCAGCACTAAGGGGTACGAGCAGTACTTC. This encodes CASTKGYEQYF.

This clone has a single count. This chain links TRBV2 with TRBJ2-7, with D unclear. CDR1 is SNHLY and CDR2 is FYNNEI in the germline V gene. This CDR3 contains 11 residues. V lost 8 bases and J 0 bases, leaving 5 bases between the germline ends. The CDR3 sequence is CASRYSYEQYF. The CDR3 DNA is TGTGCCAGCCGCTACTCCTACGAGCAGTACTTC.